Sequencing of this T cell receptor (beta chain) was carried out in a study of monozygotic twins with inflammatory bowel disease. This CDR3 region has 14 residues. From germline, CDR1 is LNHNV and CDR2 YYDKDF (reference sequence). TCRdb re-called the 5' RACE reads and catalogs CDR3 proteins one per entry, DNA excluded. In all, the sample yields 350,000 to 500,000 distinct CDR3 sequences. This receptor was identified in a human donor with ulcerative colitis or Crohn's disease, or a healthy co-twin of an affected twin (not recorded which). The rearrangement joins TRBV15 to TRBJ2-5; there is no DNA to check the TCRdb D call of TRBD1. Sequenced input: blood. This CDR3 reads CATSRETEGETQYF.